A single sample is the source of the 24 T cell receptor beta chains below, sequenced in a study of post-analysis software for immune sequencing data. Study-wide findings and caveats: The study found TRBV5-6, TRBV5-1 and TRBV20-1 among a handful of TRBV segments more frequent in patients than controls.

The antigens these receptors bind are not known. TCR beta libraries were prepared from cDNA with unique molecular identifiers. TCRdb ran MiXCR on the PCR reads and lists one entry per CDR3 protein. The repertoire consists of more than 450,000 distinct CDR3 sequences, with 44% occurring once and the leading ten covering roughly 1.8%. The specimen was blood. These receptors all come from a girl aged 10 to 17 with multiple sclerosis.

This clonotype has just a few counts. The CDR3 loop is CASSLEILAGETDTQYF. CDR3 DNA: TGCGCCAGCAGCTTGGAAATCCTAGCGGGGGAGACAGATACGCAGTATTTT. This chain connects TRBV5-1 to TRBJ2-3; 10 bases are a match to TRBD2. This CDR3 contains 17 residues. The ends lost 0 bases at V and 3 bases at J; junction bases unmatched: 7. Per germline, CDR1 SGHRS and CDR2 YFSETQ.

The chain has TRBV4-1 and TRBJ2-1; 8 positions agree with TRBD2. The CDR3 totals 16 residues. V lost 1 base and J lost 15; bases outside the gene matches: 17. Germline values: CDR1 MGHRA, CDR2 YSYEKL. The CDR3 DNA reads TGCGCCAGCAGCCAAGGATATAGCGGGGTCCCCGGTAGGCCGTTCTTC. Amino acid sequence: CASSQGYSGVPGRPFF.

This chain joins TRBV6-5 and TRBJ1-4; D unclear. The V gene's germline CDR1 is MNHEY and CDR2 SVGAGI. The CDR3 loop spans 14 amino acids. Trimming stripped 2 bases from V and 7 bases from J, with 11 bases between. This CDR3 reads CASSYRRAGEKLFF. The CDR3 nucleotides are TGTGCCAGCAGTTACCGCCGCGCGGGTGAAAAACTGTTTTTT.

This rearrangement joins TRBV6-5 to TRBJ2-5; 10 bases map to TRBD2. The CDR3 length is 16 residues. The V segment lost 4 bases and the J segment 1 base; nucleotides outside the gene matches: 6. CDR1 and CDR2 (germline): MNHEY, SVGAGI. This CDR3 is CASSSTGLALQETQYF. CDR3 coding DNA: TGTGCCAGCAGTTCCACGGGACTAGCGCTCCAAGAGACCCAGTACTTC.

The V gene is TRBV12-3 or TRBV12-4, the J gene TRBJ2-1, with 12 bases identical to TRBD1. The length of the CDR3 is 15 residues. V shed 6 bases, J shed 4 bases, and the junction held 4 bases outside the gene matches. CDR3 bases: TGTGCCAGCAGAGGGGGACAGGGGGCTTACAATGAGCAGTTCTTC. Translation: CASRGGQGAYNEQFF.

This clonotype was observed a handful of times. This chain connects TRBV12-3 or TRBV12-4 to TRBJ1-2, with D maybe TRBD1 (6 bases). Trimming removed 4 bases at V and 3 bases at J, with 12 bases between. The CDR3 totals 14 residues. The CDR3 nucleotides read TGTGCCAGCAGTTGGGCAGGGGAAGACTATGGCTACACCTTC. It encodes CASSWAGEDYGYTF.

The CDR3 here is CASSQESVAVYEQYF. CDR3 nucleotide sequence: TGTGCCAGCAGCCAAGAGTCGGTTGCGGTCTACGAGCAGTACTTC. The chain combines TRBV4-2 with TRBJ2-7, with no clear D. Germline assignment: CDR1 LGHNA and CDR2 YNFKEQ. The CDR3 loop spans 15 amino acids. V was clipped by 0 bases and J by 3 bases, with 12 bases between them.

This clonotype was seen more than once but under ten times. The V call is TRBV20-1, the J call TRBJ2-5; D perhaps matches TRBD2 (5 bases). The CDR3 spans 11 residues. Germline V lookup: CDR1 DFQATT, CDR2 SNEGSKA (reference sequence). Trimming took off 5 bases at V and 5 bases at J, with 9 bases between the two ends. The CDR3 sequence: CSALWEETQYF. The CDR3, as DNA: TGCAGTGCTCTGTGGGAGGAGACCCAGTACTTC.

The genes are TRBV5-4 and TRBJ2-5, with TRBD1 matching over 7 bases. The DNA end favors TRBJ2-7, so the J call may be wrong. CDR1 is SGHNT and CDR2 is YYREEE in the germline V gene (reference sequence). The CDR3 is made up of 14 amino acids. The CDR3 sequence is CASSFPGQNYEQYF. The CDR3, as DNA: TGTGCCAGCAGCTTCCCGGGACAGAACTACGAGCAGTACTTC.

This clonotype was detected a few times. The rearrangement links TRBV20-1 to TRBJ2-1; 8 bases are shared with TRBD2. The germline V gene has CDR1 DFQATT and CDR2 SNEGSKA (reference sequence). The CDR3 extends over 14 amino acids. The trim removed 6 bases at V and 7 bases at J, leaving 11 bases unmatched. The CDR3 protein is CSAPRAGGRNEQFF. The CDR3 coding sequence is TGCAGTGCCCCCAGGGCGGGGGGCAGGAATGAGCAGTTCTTC.

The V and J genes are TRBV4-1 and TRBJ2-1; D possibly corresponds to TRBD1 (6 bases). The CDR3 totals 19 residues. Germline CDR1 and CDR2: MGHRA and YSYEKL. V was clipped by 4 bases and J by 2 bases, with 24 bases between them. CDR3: CASSPSTLRYRVAYNEQFF. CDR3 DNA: TGCGCCAGCAGCCCCTCCACCCTTCGATACAGGGTTGCCTACAATGAGCAGTTCTTC.

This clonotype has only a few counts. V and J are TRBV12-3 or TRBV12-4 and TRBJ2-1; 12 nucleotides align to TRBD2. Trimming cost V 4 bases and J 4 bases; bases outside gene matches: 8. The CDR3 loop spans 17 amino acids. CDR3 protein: CASSSRGTSGSYNEQFF. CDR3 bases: TGTGCCAGCAGTTCCCGCGGGACTAGCGGGTCATACAATGAGCAGTTCTTC.

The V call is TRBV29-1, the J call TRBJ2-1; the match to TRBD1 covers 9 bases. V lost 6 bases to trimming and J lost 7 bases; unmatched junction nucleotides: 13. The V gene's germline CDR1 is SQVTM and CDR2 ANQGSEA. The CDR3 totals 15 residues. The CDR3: CSVVLRQGVGNEQFF. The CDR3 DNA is TGCAGCGTCGTACTCAGACAGGGGGTAGGTAATGAGCAGTTCTTC.

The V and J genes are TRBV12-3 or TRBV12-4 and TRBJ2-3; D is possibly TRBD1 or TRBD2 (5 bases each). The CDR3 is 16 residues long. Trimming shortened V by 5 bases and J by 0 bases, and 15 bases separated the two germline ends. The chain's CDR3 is CASSVWGLSSTDTQYF. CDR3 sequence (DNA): TGTGCCAGCAGTGTCTGGGGGTTATCTAGCACAGATACGCAGTATTTT.

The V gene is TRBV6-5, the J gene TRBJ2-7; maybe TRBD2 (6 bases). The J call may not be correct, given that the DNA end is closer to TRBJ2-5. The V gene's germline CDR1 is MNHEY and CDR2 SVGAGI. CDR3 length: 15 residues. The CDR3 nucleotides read TGTGCCAGCAGCCCCCCGGGTCAGGCGGGGGAGACCCAGTACTTC. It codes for CASSPPGQAGETQYF.

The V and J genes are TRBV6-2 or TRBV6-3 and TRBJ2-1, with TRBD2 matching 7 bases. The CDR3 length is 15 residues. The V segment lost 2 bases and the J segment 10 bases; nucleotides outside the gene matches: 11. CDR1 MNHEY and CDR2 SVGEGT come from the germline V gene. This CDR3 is CASSYRDYGPGEQFF. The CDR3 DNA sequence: TGTGCCAGCAGTTACCGGGACTACGGTCCTGGGGAGCAGTTCTTC.

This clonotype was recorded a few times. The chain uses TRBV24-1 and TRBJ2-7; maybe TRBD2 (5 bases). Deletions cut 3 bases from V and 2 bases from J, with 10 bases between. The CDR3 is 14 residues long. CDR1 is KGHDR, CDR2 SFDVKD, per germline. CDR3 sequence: CATSDEGRTYEQYF. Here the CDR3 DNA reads TGTGCCACCAGTGATGAGGGCAGAACCTACGAGCAGTACTTC.

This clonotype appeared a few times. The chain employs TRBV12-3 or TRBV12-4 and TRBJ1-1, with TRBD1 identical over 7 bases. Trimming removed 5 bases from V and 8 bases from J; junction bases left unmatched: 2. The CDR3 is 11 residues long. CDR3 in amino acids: CASSDREEAFF. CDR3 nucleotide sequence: TGTGCCAGCAGTGACAGGGAGGAAGCTTTCTTT.

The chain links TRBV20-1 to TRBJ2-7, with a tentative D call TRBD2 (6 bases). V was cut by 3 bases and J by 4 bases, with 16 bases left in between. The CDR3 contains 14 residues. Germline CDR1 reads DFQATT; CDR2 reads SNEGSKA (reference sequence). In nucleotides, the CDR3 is TGCAGTGCTAGTGACGGGGGAACTGAATACGAGCAGTACTTC. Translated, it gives CSASDGGTEYEQYF.

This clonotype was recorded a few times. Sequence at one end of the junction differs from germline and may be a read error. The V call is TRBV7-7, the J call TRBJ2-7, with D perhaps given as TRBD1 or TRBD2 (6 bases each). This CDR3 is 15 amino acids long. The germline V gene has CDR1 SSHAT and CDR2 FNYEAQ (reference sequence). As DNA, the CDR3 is TGTGCTAGCAGCTTAGATCCGGGGGCGGGATACGAGCAGTACTTC. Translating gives CASSLDPGAGYEQYF.

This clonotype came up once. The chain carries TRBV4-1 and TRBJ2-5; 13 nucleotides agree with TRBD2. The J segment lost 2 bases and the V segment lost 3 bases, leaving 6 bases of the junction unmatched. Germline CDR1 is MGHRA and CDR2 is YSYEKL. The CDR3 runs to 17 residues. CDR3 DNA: TGCGCCAGCAGCCAGATCGGACTAGCGGGGGAACAAGAGACCCAGTACTTC. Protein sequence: CASSQIGLAGEQETQYF.

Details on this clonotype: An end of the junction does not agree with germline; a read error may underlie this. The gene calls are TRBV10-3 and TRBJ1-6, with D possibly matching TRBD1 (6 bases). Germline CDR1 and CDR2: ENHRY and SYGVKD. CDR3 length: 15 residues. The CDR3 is CTISPGERYNSPLHF. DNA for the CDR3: TGTACCATCAGCCCAGGGGAGCGCTATAATTCACCCCTCCACTTT.

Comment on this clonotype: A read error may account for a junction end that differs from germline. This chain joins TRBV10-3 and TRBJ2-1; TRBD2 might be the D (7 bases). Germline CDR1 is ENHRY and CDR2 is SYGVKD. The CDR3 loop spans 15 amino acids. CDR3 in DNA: TGTGCCATCAGTGAGAGGGGGGGGACCTACGATGAGCAGTTCTTC. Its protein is CAISERGGTYDEQFF.

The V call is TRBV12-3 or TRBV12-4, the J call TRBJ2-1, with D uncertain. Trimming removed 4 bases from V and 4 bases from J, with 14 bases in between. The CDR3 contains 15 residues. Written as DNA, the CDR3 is TGTGCCAGCAGTTCTTCCACGGAAGGTTACAATGAGCAGTTCTTC. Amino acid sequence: CASSSSTEGYNEQFF.